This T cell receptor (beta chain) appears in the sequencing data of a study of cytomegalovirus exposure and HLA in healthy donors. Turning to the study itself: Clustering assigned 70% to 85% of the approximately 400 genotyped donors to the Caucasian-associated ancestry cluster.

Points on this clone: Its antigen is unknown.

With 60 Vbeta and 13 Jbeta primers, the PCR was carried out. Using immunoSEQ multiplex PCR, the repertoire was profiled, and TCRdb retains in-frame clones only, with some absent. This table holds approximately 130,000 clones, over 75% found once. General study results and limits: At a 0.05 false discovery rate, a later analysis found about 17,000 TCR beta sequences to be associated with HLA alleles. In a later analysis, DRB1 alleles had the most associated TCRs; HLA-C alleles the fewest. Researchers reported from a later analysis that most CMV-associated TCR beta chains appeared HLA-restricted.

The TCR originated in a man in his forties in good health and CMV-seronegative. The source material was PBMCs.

The CDR3 DNA follows: TGTGCCAGTAGTACCCTCCTGGGGAGGGCGGTGACCGGGGAGCTGTTTTTT. Its translation: CASSTLLGRAVTGELFF. J is TRBJ2-2 and V is TRBV19; 7 nucleotides match TRBD2. CDR1 LNHDA and CDR2 SQIVND come from the germline V gene (reference sequence). This CDR3 is 17 amino acids long. J lost 5 bases, V lost 4 bases, and 13 bases had no gene match. The full variable domain, in which reference TRBV19 and TRBJ2-2 provide the parts outside the CDR3, is DGGITQSPKYLFRKEGQNVTLSCEQNLNHDAMYWYRQDPGQGLRLIYYSQIVNDFQKGDIAEGYSVSREKKESFPLTVTSAQKNPTAFYLCASSTLLGRAVTGELFFGEGSRLTVL.